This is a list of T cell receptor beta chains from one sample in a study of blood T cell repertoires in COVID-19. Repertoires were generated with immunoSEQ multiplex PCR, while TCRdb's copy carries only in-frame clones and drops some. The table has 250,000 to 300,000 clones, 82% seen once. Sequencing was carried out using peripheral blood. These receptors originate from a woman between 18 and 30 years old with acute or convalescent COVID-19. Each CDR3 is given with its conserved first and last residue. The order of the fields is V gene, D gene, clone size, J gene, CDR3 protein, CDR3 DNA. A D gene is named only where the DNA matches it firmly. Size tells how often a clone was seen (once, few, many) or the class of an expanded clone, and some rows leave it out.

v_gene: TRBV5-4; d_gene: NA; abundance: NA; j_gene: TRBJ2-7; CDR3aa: CASSLNGGLLYEQYF; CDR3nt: TGTGCCAGCAGCTTGAACGGAGGGCTACTCTACGAGCAGTACTTC
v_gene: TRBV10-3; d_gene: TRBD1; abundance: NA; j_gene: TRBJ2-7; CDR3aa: CAISESGQATYEQYF; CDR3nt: TGTGCCATCAGTGAGTCTGGACAGGCAACCTACGAGCAGTACTTC
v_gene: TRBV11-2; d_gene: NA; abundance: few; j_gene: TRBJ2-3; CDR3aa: CASSIDIDTQYF; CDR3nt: TGTGCCAGCAGTATCGACATAGATACGCAGTATTTT
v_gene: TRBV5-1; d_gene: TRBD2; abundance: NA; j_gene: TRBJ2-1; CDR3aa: CASSSLSGRKGYYNEQFF; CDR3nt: TGCGCCAGCAGCTCCCTTAGCGGGCGGAAGGGGTACTACAATGAGCAGTTCTTC
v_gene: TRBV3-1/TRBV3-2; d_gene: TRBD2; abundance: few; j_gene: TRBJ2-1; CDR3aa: CASSPPGLAGQGEQFF; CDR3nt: TGTGCCAGCAGCCCCCCGGGACTAGCGGGCCAGGGTGAGCAGTTCTTC
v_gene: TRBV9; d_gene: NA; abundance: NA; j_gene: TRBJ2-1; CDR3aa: CASSGDTYNEQFF; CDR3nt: TGTGCCAGCAGCGGGGACACCTACAATGAGCAGTTCTTC
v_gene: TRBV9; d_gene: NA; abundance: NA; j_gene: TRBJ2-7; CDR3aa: CASSVGTSYEQYF; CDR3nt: TGTGCCAGCAGCGTAGGGACATCCTACGAGCAGTACTTC
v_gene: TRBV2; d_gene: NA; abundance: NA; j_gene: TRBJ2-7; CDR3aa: CASKGGRRSYEQYF; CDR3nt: TGTGCCAGCAAGGGGGGGCGAAGATCCTACGAGCAGTACTTC
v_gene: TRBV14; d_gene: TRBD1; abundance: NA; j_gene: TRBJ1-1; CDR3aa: CASRRQGSEAFF; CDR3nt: TGTGCCAGCAGACGACAGGGATCTGAAGCTTTCTTT
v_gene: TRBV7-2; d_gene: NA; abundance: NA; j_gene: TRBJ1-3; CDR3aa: CASSPDVRGAGNTIYF; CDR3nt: TGTGCCAGCAGCCCAGACGTCAGGGGCGCTGGAAACACCATATATTTT
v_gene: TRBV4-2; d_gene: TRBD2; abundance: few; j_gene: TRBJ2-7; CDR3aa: CASSQEGLASGITYEQYF; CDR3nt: TGTGCCAGCAGCCAAGAAGGCCTCGCTAGCGGGATAACCTACGAGCAGTACTTC
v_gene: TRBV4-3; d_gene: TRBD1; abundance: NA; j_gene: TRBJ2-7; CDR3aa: CASSQSTGVLYEQYF; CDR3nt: TGCGCCAGCAGCCAATCGACAGGGGTTCTCTACGAGCAGTACTTC
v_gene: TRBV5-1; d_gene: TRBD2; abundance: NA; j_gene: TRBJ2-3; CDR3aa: CASSPGTSGYGGTDTQYF; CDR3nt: TGCGCCAGCAGCCCCGGGACTAGCGGGTATGGTGGCACAGATACGCAGTATTTT
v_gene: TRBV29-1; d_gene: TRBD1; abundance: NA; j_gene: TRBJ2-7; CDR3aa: CSAGTDAYEQYF; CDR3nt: TGCAGCGCCGGGACAGATGCCTACGAGCAGTACTTC
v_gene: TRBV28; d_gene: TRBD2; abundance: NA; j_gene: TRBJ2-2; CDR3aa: CASSPIAGGTGELFF; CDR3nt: TGTGCCAGCAGTCCTATAGCGGGAGGTACCGGGGAGCTGTTTTTT
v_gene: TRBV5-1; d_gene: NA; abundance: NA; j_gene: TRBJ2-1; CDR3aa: CASQGESNEQFF; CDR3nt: TGCGCCAGCCAGGGTGAGTCGAATGAGCAGTTCTTC
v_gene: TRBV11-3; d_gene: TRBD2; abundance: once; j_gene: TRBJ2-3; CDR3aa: CASSRAGGSTDTQYF; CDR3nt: TGTGCCAGCAGCCGAGCGGGAGGCAGCACAGATACGCAGTATTTT
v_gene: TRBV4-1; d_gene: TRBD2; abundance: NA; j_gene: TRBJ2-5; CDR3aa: CASSPVEVLAGRVETQYF; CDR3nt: TGCGCCAGCAGCCCGGTGGAAGTTCTAGCGGGAAGGGTGGAGACCCAGTACTTC
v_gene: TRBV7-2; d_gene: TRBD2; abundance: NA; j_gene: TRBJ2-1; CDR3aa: CATKKTGTTGRNEQFF; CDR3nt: TGTGCCACCAAAAAGACCGGGACTACTGGTAGGAATGAGCAGTTCTTC
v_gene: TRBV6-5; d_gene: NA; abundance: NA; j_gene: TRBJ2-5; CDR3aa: CASSQSRELGTQYF; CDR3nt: TGTGCCAGCAGCCAGAGCAGGGAATTGGGGACCCAGTACTTC
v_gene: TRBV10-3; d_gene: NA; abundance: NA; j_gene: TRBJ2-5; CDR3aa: CAIRGGNAWETQYF; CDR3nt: TGTGCCATCCGAGGGGGAAACGCATGGGAGACCCAGTACTTC
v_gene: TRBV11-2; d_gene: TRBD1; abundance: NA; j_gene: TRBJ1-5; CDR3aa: CASSGQGANQPQHF; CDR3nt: TGTGCCAGCAGCGGACAGGGGGCGAATCAGCCCCAGCATTTT
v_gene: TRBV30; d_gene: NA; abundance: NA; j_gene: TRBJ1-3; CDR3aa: CAWTGNSGNTIYF; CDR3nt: TGTGCCTGGACGGGGAACTCTGGAAACACCATATATTTT
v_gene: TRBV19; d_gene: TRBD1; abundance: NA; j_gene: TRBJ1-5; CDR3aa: CASSITGQGFGAQHF; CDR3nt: TGTGCCAGTAGTATTACGGGACAGGGGTTCGGGGCCCAGCATTTT
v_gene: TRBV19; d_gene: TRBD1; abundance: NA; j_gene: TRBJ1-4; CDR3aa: CASSRDRNNEKLFF; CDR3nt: TGTGCCAGTAGCCGGGACAGAAATAATGAAAAACTGTTTTTT
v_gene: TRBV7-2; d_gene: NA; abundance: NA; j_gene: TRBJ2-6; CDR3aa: CASSSGSGANVLTF; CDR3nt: TGTGCCAGCAGCAGCGGTTCTGGGGCCAACGTCCTGACTTTC
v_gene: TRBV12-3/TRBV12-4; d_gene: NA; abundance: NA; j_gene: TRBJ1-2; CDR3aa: CASRNPDTGYTF; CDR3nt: TGTGCCAGCAGGAACCCGGACACGGGCTACACCTTC
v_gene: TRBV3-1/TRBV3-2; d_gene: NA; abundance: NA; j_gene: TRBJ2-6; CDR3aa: CASSQDLSRANVLTF; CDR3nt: TGTGCCAGCAGCCAAGATCTGTCCCGGGCCAACGTCCTGACTTTC
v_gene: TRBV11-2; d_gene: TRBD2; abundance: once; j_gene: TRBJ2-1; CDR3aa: CASSPRTSGGKQFF; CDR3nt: TGTGCCAGCAGCCCCCGGACTAGCGGGGGGAAGCAGTTCTTC
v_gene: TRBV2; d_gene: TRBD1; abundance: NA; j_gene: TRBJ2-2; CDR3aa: CASSGAQQGVRTGELFF; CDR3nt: TGTGCCAGCAGTGGGGCGCAACAGGGGGTTCGCACCGGGGAGCTGTTTTTT
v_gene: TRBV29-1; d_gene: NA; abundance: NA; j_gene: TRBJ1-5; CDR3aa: CSACLQGNQPQHF; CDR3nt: TGCAGCGCCTGTTTACAGGGTAATCAGCCCCAGCATTTT
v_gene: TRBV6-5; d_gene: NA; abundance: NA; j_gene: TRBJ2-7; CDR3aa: CASSYPGDNSYEQYF; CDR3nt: TGTGCCAGCAGTTACCCCGGGGATAACTCCTACGAGCAGTACTTC
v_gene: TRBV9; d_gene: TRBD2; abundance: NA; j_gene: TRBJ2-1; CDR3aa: CASSVGRALDNEQFF; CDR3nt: TGTGCCAGCAGCGTTGGGAGGGCCTTAGACAATGAGCAGTTCTTC
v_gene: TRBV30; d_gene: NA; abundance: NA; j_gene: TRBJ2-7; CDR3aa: CAWNPPGPAYEQYF; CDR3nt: TGTGCCTGGAACCCCCCAGGGCCAGCATACGAGCAGTACTTC
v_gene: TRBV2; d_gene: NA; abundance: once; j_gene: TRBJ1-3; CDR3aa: CASISRAGNTIYF; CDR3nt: TGTGCCAGCATTTCCAGGGCTGGAAACACCATATATTTT
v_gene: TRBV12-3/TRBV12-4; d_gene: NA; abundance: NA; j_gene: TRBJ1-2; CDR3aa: CASSLGASYGYTF; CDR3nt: TGTGCCAGCAGTTTAGGAGCCTCGTATGGCTACACCTTC
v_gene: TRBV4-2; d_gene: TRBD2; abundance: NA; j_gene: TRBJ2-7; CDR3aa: CASSQESGRRGPYEQYF; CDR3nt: TGTGCCAGCAGCCAAGAATCCGGGAGGAGGGGTCCCTACGAGCAGTACTTC
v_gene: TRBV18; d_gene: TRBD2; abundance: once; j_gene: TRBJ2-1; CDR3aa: CASSPLGLANEQFF; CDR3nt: TGTGCCAGCTCACCACTGGGACTAGCTAATGAGCAGTTCTTC
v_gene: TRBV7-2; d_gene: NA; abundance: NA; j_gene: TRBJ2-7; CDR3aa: CASSLSSYEQYF; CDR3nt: TGTGCCAGCAGCCTAAGCTCCTACGAGCAGTACTTC
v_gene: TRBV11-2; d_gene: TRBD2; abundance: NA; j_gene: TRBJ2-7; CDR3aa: CASLGGTTYEQYF; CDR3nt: TGTGCCAGCTTGGGGGGGACGACCTACGAGCAGTACTTC
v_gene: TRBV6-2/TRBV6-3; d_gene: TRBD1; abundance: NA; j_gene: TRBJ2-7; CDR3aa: CASSSALDRGYEQYF; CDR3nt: TGTGCCAGCAGTTCCGCCCTGGACAGGGGCTACGAGCAGTACTTC
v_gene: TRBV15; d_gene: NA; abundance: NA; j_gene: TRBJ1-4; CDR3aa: CATSRTGSTNEKLFF; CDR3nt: TGTGCCACCAGCAGAACGGGGTCCACCAATGAAAAACTGTTTTTT
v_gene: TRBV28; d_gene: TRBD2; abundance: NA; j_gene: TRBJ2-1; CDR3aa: CASSLRYGRGNYNEQFF; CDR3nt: TGTGCCAGCAGTTTAAGGTACGGGAGGGGTAACTACAATGAGCAGTTCTTC
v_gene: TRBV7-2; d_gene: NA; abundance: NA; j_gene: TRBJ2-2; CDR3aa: CASSRLPITGELFF; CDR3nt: TGTGCCAGCTCTCGACTACCAATCACCGGGGAGCTGTTTTTT
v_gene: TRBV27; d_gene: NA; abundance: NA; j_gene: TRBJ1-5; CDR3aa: CASSPRYSYSNQPQHF; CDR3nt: TGTGCCAGCAGTCCTCGATACAGCTATAGCAATCAGCCCCAGCATTTT
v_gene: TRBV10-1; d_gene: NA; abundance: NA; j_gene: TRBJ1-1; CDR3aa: CASSESRGSTEAFF; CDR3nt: TGCGCCAGCAGTGAGTCCAGGGGCTCGACTGAAGCTTTCTTT
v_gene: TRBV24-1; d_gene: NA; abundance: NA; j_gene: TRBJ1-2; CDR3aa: CATSPGHNYGYTF; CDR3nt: TGTGCCACCAGTCCAGGTCACAACTATGGCTACACCTTC
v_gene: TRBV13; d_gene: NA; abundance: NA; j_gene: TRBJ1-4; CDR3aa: CASSQRAVSNEKLFF; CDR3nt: TGTGCCAGCAGCCAGAGGGCCGTCTCTAATGAAAAACTGTTTTTT
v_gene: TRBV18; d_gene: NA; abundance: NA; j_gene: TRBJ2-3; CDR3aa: CASSPHNSGSDTQYF; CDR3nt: TGTGCCAGCTCACCGCATAACTCAGGGTCAGATACGCAGTATTTT